The 20 T cell receptor beta chains reported below all come from one sample, sequenced in a study of T cells in Graves' hyperthyroidism and ophthalmopathy. RNA transcripts served as the template for amplifying TCR beta CDR3 regions. HTBI primers drove first-round RT-PCR of the TCR CDR3. TCRdb reprocessed the multiplex PCR reads with MiXCR, giving one entry per CDR3 protein. Of hundreds of thousands of distinct CDR3 sequences listed, just under 20% were seen once; the top ten hold 47%. The sample comprised blood. The receptors stem from a man aged 35 to 55 with Graves' ophthalmopathy.

This clonotype occurred many times. V gene TRBV5-1 combines with J gene TRBJ2-1; D ambiguous. Germline CDR1 is SGHRS and CDR2 is YFSETQ. The V gene lost 0 bases and the J gene lost 3 bases, with 7 bases spanning the gap. The CDR3 loop spans 14 amino acids. CDR3 in amino acids: CASSLEGNYNEQFF. As DNA, the CDR3 is TGCGCCAGCAGCTTGGAGGGTAACTACAATGAGCAGTTCTTC.

Note on this clonotype: A junction boundary mismatches the germline segment, possibly from a read error. J is TRBJ2-5 and V is TRBV6-9, with a possible D match to TRBD1 (5 bases). CDR3 length: 13 residues. CDR1 and CDR2 (germline): MNHGY, SVAAGI. DNA for the CDR3: TGTGCCAGCAGTTACAGGGCCGAAGAGGCCCAGTACTTC. Translation: CASSYRAEEAQYF.

V is TRBV7-9 and J is TRBJ1-2; D is unresolved. The CDR3 consists of 13 residues. Trimming took off 2 bases at V and 8 bases at J, with 12 bases between the two ends. Germline CDR1 reads SEHNR; CDR2 reads FQNEAQ (reference sequence). CDR3 residues: CASSLSPRRGYTF. Written as DNA, the CDR3 is TGTGCCAGCAGCTTAAGTCCGCGTCGGGGCTACACCTTC.

The rearrangement links TRBV7-9 to TRBJ2-7, with 9 bases aligning to TRBD1. The CDR3 runs 17 residues. CDR1 is SEHNR, CDR2 FQNEAQ, per germline (reference sequence). The V segment lost 0 bases and the J segment 2 bases; nucleotides outside the gene matches: 8. The CDR3 DNA reads TGTGCCAGCAGCTTAGCATTGACAGGGGGGAACCCCTACGAGCAGTACTTC. Translation: CASSLALTGGNPYEQYF.

This clonotype has a handful of counts. This chain links TRBV28 with TRBJ2-1; TRBD2 might be the D (5 bases). In germline, CDR1 is MDHEN, CDR2 SYDVKM. V shed 2 bases and J shed 4 bases, with 18 bases lying between them. The CDR3 has 17 amino acids. The CDR3 DNA follows: TGTGCCAGCAGTTTAGTCCACGGACCCGGGGATTACAATGAGCAGTTCTTC. It codes for CASSLVHGPGDYNEQFF.

The chain has TRBV5-8 and TRBJ2-5; TRBD1 might be the D (6 bases). The V and J ends lost 2 bases and 6 bases respectively, with 14 bases between them. Germline values: CDR1 SGHTS, CDR2 YDEGEE. The CDR3 is 14 residues long. The CDR3 DNA is TGTGCCAGCAGCTTCGGGACACCCAAGCAGACCCAGTACTTC. It specifies CASSFGTPKQTQYF.

In this sample, this clonotype turned up a few times. The J gene is TRBJ1-5, the V gene TRBV19, with 9 bases aligning to TRBD1. V shed 6 bases, J shed 7 bases, and the junction held 7 bases outside the gene matches. The germline V gene encodes CDR1 LNHDA and CDR2 SQIVND (reference sequence). This CDR3 has 14 amino acids. CDR3 DNA sequence: TGTGCCAGTAGGGGGACAGGGACCGAACAGCCCCAGCATTTT. It encodes CASRGTGTEQPQHF.

The table lists this clonotype with many counts. This chain uses TRBV7-2 with TRBJ1-3; TRBD1 might be the D (6 bases). The V gene's germline CDR1 is SGHTA and CDR2 FQGNSA. V lost 5 bases and J lost 0, with 11 bases in between. The CDR3 totals 15 residues. The DNA of the CDR3 is TGTGCCAGCAGCATGGGACACCGCTCTGGAAACACCATATATTTT. This translates into CASSMGHRSGNTIYF. The full variable domain, its missing parts supplied by reference TRBV7-2 and TRBJ1-3, is GAGVSQSPSNKVTEKGKDVELRCDPISGHTALYWYRQSLGQGLEFLIYFQGNSAPDKSGLPSDRFSAERTGGSVSTLTIQRTQQEDSAVYLCASSMGHRSGNTIYFGEGSWLTVV.

This clonotype was seen only a few times. J is TRBJ2-1 and V is TRBV18, with TRBD2 matching 11 bases. The V segment lost 3 bases and the J segment 1 base; nucleotides outside the gene matches: 5. The length of the CDR3 is 17 residues. CDR1 KGHSH and CDR2 LQKENI come from the germline V gene. The CDR3 spells CASSPRLAGLSYNEQFF. DNA of the CDR3: TGTGCCAGCTCACCCCGACTAGCGGGGCTTTCCTACAATGAGCAGTTCTTC.

The chain carries TRBV7-9 and TRBJ2-6; D may be TRBD1 (6 bases). Germline loops: CDR1 SEHNR, CDR2 FQNEAQ (reference sequence). The CDR3 loop spans 17 amino acids. V was clipped by 5 bases and J by 0 bases, with 14 bases between them. For the CDR3, the DNA is TGTGCCAGCAGCACATCCGGGACACGCTCTGGGGCCAACGTCCTGACTTTC. This sequence encodes CASSTSGTRSGANVLTF. Full variable domain (remainder filled in from reference TRBV7-9 and TRBJ2-6): DTGVSQNPRHKITKRGQNVTFRCDPISEHNRLYWYRQTLGQGPEFLTYFQNEAQLEKSRLLSDRFSAERPKGSFSTLEIQRTEQGDSAMYLCASSTSGTRSGANVLTFGAGSRLTVL.

The table lists this clonotype with many counts. The genes are TRBV28 and TRBJ2-1; the match to TRBD2 covers 10 bases. Germline-derived CDR1 and CDR2 are MDHEN and SYDVKM. The CDR3 has 14 residues. The V and J ends lost 2 bases and 9 bases, in that order; junction bases with no gene match: 4. This CDR3 reads CASSLTSGIGEQFF. The CDR3 DNA follows: TGTGCCAGCAGTTTAACTAGCGGGATAGGTGAGCAGTTCTTC.

In its sample, this clonotype was seen a few times. The rearrangement joins TRBV2 to TRBJ2-7, with 8 bases that match TRBD2. The CDR3 contains 15 residues. Germline V gene data show CDR1 as SNHLY and CDR2 as FYNNEI. Unmatched junction bases numbered 9, after V lost 7 bases and J lost 1 base. The CDR3 loop is CASTPVPGGSYEQYF. The CDR3 bases are TGTGCCAGCACCCCAGTCCCGGGGGGGTCCTACGAGCAGTACTTC.

This clonotype was seen a handful of times. The chain's CDR3 is CATSRGTNEKLFF. The CDR3 bases are TGTGCCACCAGCAGAGGTACAAACGAAAAACTGTTTTTT. The chain combines TRBV15 with TRBJ1-4; D not resolved. CDR3 length equals 13 residues. With 1 base removed from V and 8 bases from J, the gap between germline ends came to 8 bases. Germline V gene sequence: CDR1 LNHNV, CDR2 YYDKDF (reference sequence). Full variable domain (rest looked up from reference TRBV15 and TRBJ1-4): DAMVIQNPRYQVTQFGKPVTLSCSQTLNHNVMYWYQQKSSQAPKLLFHYYDKDFNNEADTPDNFQSRRPNTSFCFLDIRSPGLGDTAMYLCATSRGTNEKLFFGSGTQLSVL.

V and J are TRBV19 and TRBJ1-4; no firm D call. This CDR3 contains 11 residues. V was shortened by 8 bases and J by 7 bases, with 8 bases between the two germline ends. Germline CDR1 and CDR2: LNHDA and SQIVND (reference sequence). This chain's CDR3 is CASGRSEKLFF. CDR3 DNA sequence: TGTGCCAGTGGCCGGTCTGAAAAACTGTTTTTT.

This clonotype showed up many times. V and J are TRBV6-1 and TRBJ2-3; D may match TRBD1 or TRBD2 (5 bases each). Between the trimmed V and J ends, which lost 0 bases and 7 bases, there was a span of 14 bases. CDR3 length equals 15 residues. Looked up from germline, CDR1 is MNHNS and CDR2 is SASEGT. The CDR3 region has the DNA TGTGCCAGCAGTGAAGCAGGGACCCGGCGGAATACGCAGTATTTT. It translates to CASSEAGTRRNTQYF.

This clonotype was recorded many times. The V call is TRBV18, the J call TRBJ2-1; 9 nucleotides align to TRBD1. V shed 5 bases, J shed 6 bases, and the junction held 5 bases outside the gene matches. CDR1 and CDR2 (germline): KGHSH, LQKENI. The CDR3 is made up of 14 amino acids. The DNA of the CDR3 is TGTGCCAGCTCAGGGGACAGGGTCTCCAATGAGCAGTTCTTC. It is translated as CASSGDRVSNEQFF.

The chain employs TRBV12-3 or TRBV12-4 and TRBJ2-1, with D unclear. This CDR3 comprises 13 residues. V dropped 5 bases and J dropped 5 bases, with 10 bases sitting between them. CDR3 DNA sequence: TGTGCCAGCAGTCCCGGAGCTAACAATGAGCAGTTCTTC. Its protein product is CASSPGANNEQFF.

Only a few counts were recorded for this clonotype. The chain links TRBV5-1 to TRBJ2-7, with 9 bases matching TRBD1. Germline values: CDR1 SGHRS, CDR2 YFSETQ. The CDR3 covers 15 residues. After removal of 4 bases from V and 7 bases from J, the junction contained 12 bases not matched to a gene. The CDR3 bases are TGCGCCAGCAGCCTAGCGGCAGACAGGGGGGGAGAGCAGTACTTC. It translates to CASSLAADRGGEQYF.

The count of this clonotype is one. This could be a read error, since a much larger clone is one nucleotide away. The V and J genes are TRBV3-1 and TRBJ1-2; D is possibly TRBD1 (6 bases). Trimming pared 1 base from V and 8 bases from J, leaving 11 bases between. The germline V gene encodes CDR1 LGHDT and CDR2 YNNKEL (reference sequence). This CDR3 is 13 amino acids long. This chain's CDR3 is CASSQGGTYGYTF. The DNA for the CDR3 is TGTGCCAGCAGCCAAGGCGGGACATACGGCTACACCTTC.

This clonotype was found many times. The rearrangement uses TRBV11-2 and TRBJ2-1; 7 nucleotides agree with TRBD2. V lost 1 base, J lost 7 bases, and 7 bases stayed unmatched. Germline-derived CDR1 and CDR2 are SGHAT and FQNNGV. The CDR3 is made up of 15 amino acids. The CDR3 DNA sequence: TGTGCCAGCAGCTTAGTCGGGACTATCTCGAATGAGCAGTTCTTC. Protein sequence: CASSLVGTISNEQFF.